This entry features one T cell receptor beta chain sequence. The data belong to a study of blood T cell repertoires in COVID-19. At the level of the study: Spain, Italy and the United States supplied samples that represented acute and convalescent COVID-19. T cells, B-cell-depleted T cells, or PBMCs provided the cDNA or gDNA that served as material.

Recruitment covered about two dozen US areas and drew participants whose ages spanned roughly 18 to 90 years. Authors' data handling: The authors estimated nucleated cell counts from reference gene primer amplification. The repertoire was sequenced with immunoSEQ multiplex PCR; TCRdb's copy has only in-frame clones and lacks some. D and trimming come from the DNA, and the V and J calls and clone size come from that table. Of about 250,000 clones detected, around 89% appear once; the ten largest clones hold under 9.5%. Trimming removed 7 bases at V and 0 bases at J, with 11 bases between. CDR1 is SQVTM, CDR2 ANQGSEA, per germline. This CDR3 is 13 amino acids long.

The chain is built from TRBV29-1 and TRBJ2-3; D ambiguous. The TCR comes from a man aged 40-49 years who had recovered from COVID-19. Sequenced sample: PBMCs or T cells enriched from blood (not recorded which). The CDR3 DNA follows: TGCAGCGCCGACGCGACAAGCACAGATACGCAGTATTTT. It yields the protein CSADATSTDTQYF.